These T cell receptor beta chains were read from a single sample in a study of cytomegalovirus exposure and HLA in healthy donors. Some clones are missing from TCRdb's copy, which holds only in-frame ones; the method was immunoSEQ multiplex PCR. The table lists some 180,000 clones, 75% to 85% of them singletons, with 2% to 2.5% in the top ten. Source material: PBMCs. The receptors derive from a woman in her twenties or thirties in good health and CMV-seropositive. Each CDR3 is given with its conserved first and last residue. D genes are given only for firm matches. The size of a clone is reported for some rows only, either as once, few or many, or as a class for expanded clones.

D gene,V gene,CDR3 length,clone size,J gene,CDR3 DNA,CDR3 protein
NA,TRBV11-2,16,NA,TRBJ2-6,TGTGCCAGCAGCATTGGGGGGTACTCTGGGGCCAACGTCCTGACTTTC,CASSIGGYSGANVLTF
TRBD1,TRBV27,16,few,TRBJ1-4,TGTGCCAGATTACTCGGACAGGGGGCAAGTAATGAAAAACTGTTTTTT,CARLLGQGASNEKLFF
NA,TRBV7-2,14,NA,TRBJ2-7,TGTGCCAGCAGCTTAGGTAGCGGCTCCTACGAGCAGTACTTC,CASSLGSGSYEQYF
NA,TRBV15,13,NA,TRBJ2-3,TGTGCCACCGGGAGGCACCGCACAGATACGCAGTATTTT,CATGRHRTDTQYF
NA,TRBV7-8,15,NA,TRBJ2-7,TGTGCCAGCAGCTTACAAATATCGGGGAGCTACGAGCAGTACTTC,CASSLQISGSYEQYF
TRBD1,TRBV4-1,16,few,TRBJ2-7,TGCGCCAGCAGCCGTAGCCGGGACAGGAACTCCTACGAGCAGTACTTC,CASSRSRDRNSYEQYF
NA,TRBV27,13,NA,TRBJ2-7,TGTGCCAGCAGTTTTGCTAGCTCCTACGAGCAGTACTTC,CASSFASSYEQYF
NA,TRBV5-1,13,NA,TRBJ2-5,TGCGCCAGCAGCGGGGACTACCAAGAGACCCAGTACTTC,CASSGDYQETQYF
NA,TRBV25-1,14,NA,TRBJ1-6,TGTGCCAGCAGTGCCCTCCCAGGCTATTCACCCCTCCACTTT,CASSALPGYSPLHF
NA,TRBV6-5,14,NA,TRBJ1-1,TGTGCCAGCAACCCAGGGCAATGGAACACTGAAGCTTTCTTT,CASNPGQWNTEAFF
NA,TRBV6-1,18,once,TRBJ2-7,TGTGCCAGCAGTGAACAGGGGTCTCGTCGGACTAGGGTCTACGAGCAGTACTTC,CASSEQGSRRTRVYEQYF
TRBD2,TRBV5-1,14,few,TRBJ2-7,TGCGCCAGCAGCTCAGCGGGGGGGACCTACGAGCAGTACTTC,CASSSAGGTYEQYF
NA,TRBV5-1,16,NA,TRBJ2-3,TGCGCCAGCAGCTCTGCATGGGGTAGCGGTGGGGATACGCAGTATTTT,CASSSAWGSGGDTQYF
TRBD1,TRBV15,15,NA,TRBJ1-6,TGTGCCACCAGCAGGTGGGGACAGATACATTCACCCCTCCACTTT,CATSRWGQIHSPLHF
NA,TRBV21-1,17,NA,TRBJ1-6,TGTGCCAGCAGCAAAGGGGAACAGGGGGCGATAAATTCACCCCTCCACTTT,CASSKGEQGAINSPLHF
NA,TRBV4-1,14,once,TRBJ1-2,TGCGCCAGCAGCCTTTCCCCACCTAGCTATGGCTACACCTTC,CASSLSPPSYGYTF
NA,TRBV19,12,NA,TRBJ2-3,TGTGCCAGTAGCCCCGGGTCATATACGCAGTATTTT,CASSPGSYTQYF
TRBD2,TRBV7-2,18,NA,TRBJ2-5,TGTGCCAGCAGCCCAACTGCCGGGGGACTATCACGAGGAGGGACCCAGTACTTC,CASSPTAGGLSRGGTQYF
NA,TRBV5-4,15,NA,TRBJ1-6,TGTGCCAGCAGCTCGATGACAGGCTCGAATTCACCCCTCCACTTT,CASSSMTGSNSPLHF
TRBD1,TRBV18,13,NA,TRBJ2-1,TGTGCCAGCTCACCACAGACAGGGCCCCTTCAGTTCTTC,CASSPQTGPLQFF
TRBD1,TRBV9,14,NA,TRBJ2-2,TGTGCCAGCAGCGGCGGACAGGGCCACGGGGAGCTGTTTTTT,CASSGGQGHGELFF
TRBD1,TRBV16,15,few,TRBJ1-6,TGTGCCAGCAGCCGCTCGGGACAGCAAAATTCACCCCTCCACTTT,CASSRSGQQNSPLHF
NA,TRBV7-8,13,NA,TRBJ1-2,TGTGCCAGCAGCTCCCGTGGAGGTGGGGGCTACACCTTC,CASSSRGGGGYTF
NA,TRBV7-8,14,NA,TRBJ2-5,TGTGCCAGCAGCCCGAGAGGATACCAAGAGACCCAGTACTTC,CASSPRGYQETQYF
NA,TRBV11-2,15,NA,TRBJ2-5,TGTGCCAGCAGCTTAAGGGGGGGCTGGCAAGAGACCCAGTACTTC,CASSLRGGWQETQYF
NA,TRBV5-1,17,once,TRBJ1-3,TGCGCCAGCAGAAGGCGTCGGACTTTGGGCCCCGGAAACACCATATATTTT,CASRRRRTLGPGNTIYF
NA,TRBV7-2,12,NA,TRBJ2-3,TGTGCCAGCAGCTTCCAGGCAGATACGCAGTATTTT,CASSFQADTQYF
NA,TRBV4-1,15,NA,TRBJ2-5,TGCGCCAGCAGCCAAGAGGCAGGGATCGGGGGGACCCAGTACTTC,CASSQEAGIGGTQYF
TRBD1,TRBV7-2,16,few,TRBJ1-6,TGTGCCAGCAGCTCGACAGGGAGCTCCTATAATTCACCCCTCCACTTT,CASSSTGSSYNSPLHF
NA,TRBV15,19,NA,TRBJ1-6,TGTGCCACCAGCAGAGTGGGTACTGACTGGGGCGCCTATAATTCACCCCTCCACTTT,CATSRVGTDWGAYNSPLHF
NA,TRBV7-9,15,NA,TRBJ1-3,TGTGCCAGCAGCTTAGGGCGGGTCTCTGGAAACACCATATATTTT,CASSLGRVSGNTIYF
NA,TRBV5-4,13,NA,TRBJ2-5,TGTGCCAGCAGTTCAGGGTTTCAAGAGACCCAGTACTTC,CASSSGFQETQYF
NA,TRBV27,14,NA,TRBJ1-6,TGTGCCAGCAGTTTAGGCAGGTTGGGGGGGCCCCTCCACTTT,CASSLGRLGGPLHF
NA,TRBV30,13,NA,TRBJ2-5,TGTGCCTGGAGTGCTGGGCAGGGGGAGACCCAGTACTTC,CAWSAGQGETQYF
NA,TRBV10-2,13,NA,TRBJ1-1,TGCGCCAGCAGTGTAAGGGGGAACACTGAAGCTTTCTTT,CASSVRGNTEAFF
NA,TRBV7-9,17,NA,TRBJ2-5,TGTGCCAGCAATCGGGGGGCCTCTTCGTCTCTACAAGAGACCCAGTACTTC,CASNRGASSSLQETQYF
NA,TRBV12-5,15,NA,TRBJ1-4,TGTGCTAGTGGCCTCGGGGGGGCTTGGAATGAAAAACTGTTTTTT,CASGLGGAWNEKLFF
TRBD1,TRBV7-2,15,NA,TRBJ2-7,TGTGCCAGCACCCCCGCGGACAGGGGACTCTACGAGCAGTACTTC,CASTPADRGLYEQYF
NA,TRBV19,12,NA,TRBJ2-1,TGTGCCAGTAGCATTCAGGGGAATGAGCAGTTCTTC,CASSIQGNEQFF
NA,TRBV20-1,11,NA,TRBJ2-7,TGCAGTGCTAGAGTCGAGTACGAGCAGTACTTC,CSARVEYEQYF
TRBD2,TRBV7-2,19,few,TRBJ2-7,TGTGCCAGCAGCCCTCGGACACGTTCATTACTAGCGGGGGGCTACGAGCAGTACTTC,CASSPRTRSLLAGGYEQYF
NA,TRBV10-1,13,NA,TRBJ2-2,TGCGCCAGCAGTAAGACTCACACCGGGGAGCTGTTTTTT,CASSKTHTGELFF
TRBD1,TRBV15,17,NA,TRBJ2-1,TGTGCCACCAGCAGAGGGGGGGGGACAGGGCGCAACAATGAGCAGTTCTTC,CATSRGGGTGRNNEQFF
NA,TRBV11-2,12,NA,TRBJ2-1,TGTGCCAGCAGCTGGACAGCCAATGAGCAGTTCTTC,CASSWTANEQFF
TRBD2,TRBV19,21,NA,TRBJ2-6,TGTGCCAGTAGTATAGGACTAGCGGGGGAACTAATTAGCTCTGGGGCCAACGTCCTGACTTTC,CASSIGLAGELISSGANVLTF
NA,TRBV5-1,11,NA,TRBJ2-5,TGCGCCAGCAGCTTCGGGGAGACCCAGTACTTC,CASSFGETQYF
NA,TRBV16,15,once,TRBJ1-3,TGTGCCAGCAGCCAATCTGGAACAGCCGGAAACACCATATATTTT,CASSQSGTAGNTIYF
NA,TRBV30,15,NA,TRBJ2-7,TGTGCCTGGAGTCCGTTTCGGGGTAGTCTACGCGAGCAGTACTTC,CAWSPFRGSLREQYF